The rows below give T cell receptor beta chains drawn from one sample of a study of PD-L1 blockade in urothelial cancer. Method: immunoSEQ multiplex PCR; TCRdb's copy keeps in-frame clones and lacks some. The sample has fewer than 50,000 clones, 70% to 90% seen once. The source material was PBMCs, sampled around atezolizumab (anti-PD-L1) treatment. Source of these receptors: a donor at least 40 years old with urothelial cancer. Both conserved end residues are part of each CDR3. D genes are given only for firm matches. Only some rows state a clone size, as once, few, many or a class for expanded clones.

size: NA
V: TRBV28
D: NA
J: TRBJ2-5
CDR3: CASSLFGQETQYF
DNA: TGTGCCAGCAGTTTATTCGGGCAAGAGACCCAGTACTTC

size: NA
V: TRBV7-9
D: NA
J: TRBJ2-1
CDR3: CASSPERVALYNEQFF
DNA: TGTGCCAGCAGCCCGGAGAGGGTCGCCCTATACAATGAGCAGTTCTTC

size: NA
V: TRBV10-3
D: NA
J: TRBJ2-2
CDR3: CAISVSVDTGELFF
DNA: TGTGCCATCAGTGTTTCGGTAGACACCGGGGAGCTGTTTTTT

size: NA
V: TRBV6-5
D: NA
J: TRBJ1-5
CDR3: CASSWGVDQPQHF
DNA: TGTGCCAGCAGTTGGGGGGTTGACCAGCCCCAGCATTTT

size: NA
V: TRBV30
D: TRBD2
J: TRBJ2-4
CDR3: CAWSVHRAGVEYF
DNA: TGTGCCTGGAGTGTACACCGGGCGGGAGTGGAGTACTTC

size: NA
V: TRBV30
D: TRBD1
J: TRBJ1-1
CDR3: CAWSVGTGRVTEAFF
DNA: TGTGCCTGGAGTGTAGGGACAGGGAGGGTCACTGAAGCTTTCTTT

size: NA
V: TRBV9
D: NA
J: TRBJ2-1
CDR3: CASSVAPGTGTYNEQFF
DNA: TGTGCCAGCAGCGTAGCACCGGGGACTGGTACATACAATGAGCAGTTCTTC

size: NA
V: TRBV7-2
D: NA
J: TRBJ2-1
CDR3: CASSLSPPIYNEQFF
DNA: TGTGCCAGCAGCTTATCGCCACCTATTTACAATGAGCAGTTCTTC

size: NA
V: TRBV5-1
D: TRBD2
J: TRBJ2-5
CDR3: CASSGGTSSQETQYF
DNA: TGCGCCAGCAGCGGCGGGACTAGCTCACAAGAGACCCAGTACTTC

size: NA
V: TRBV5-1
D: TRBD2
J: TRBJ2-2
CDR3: CASSQHAAGGPGELFF
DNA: TGCGCCAGCAGCCAACACGCGGCGGGAGGGCCCGGGGAGCTGTTTTTT

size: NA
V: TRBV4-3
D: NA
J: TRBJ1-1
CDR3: CASSQSPGTEAFF
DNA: TGCGCCAGCAGCCAATCCCCGGGGACTGAAGCTTTCTTT

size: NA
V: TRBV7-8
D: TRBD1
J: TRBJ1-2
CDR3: CASSRSPTQGILFGYTF
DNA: TGTGCCAGCAGCCGCTCCCCAACACAGGGGATTTTGTTTGGCTACACCTTC

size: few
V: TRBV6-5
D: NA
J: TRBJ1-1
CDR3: CASLKSAGEPEAFF
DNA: TGTGCCAGCCTGAAATCGGCTGGGGAGCCTGAAGCTTTCTTT

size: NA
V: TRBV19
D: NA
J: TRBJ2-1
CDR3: CASSPTHLAYSYNEQFF
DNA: TGTGCCAGTAGTCCCACCCACCTAGCATACTCCTACAATGAGCAGTTCTTC

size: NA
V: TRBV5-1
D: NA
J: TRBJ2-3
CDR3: CASSTPADTQYF
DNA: TGCGCCAGCAGCACTCCCGCGGATACGCAGTATTTT

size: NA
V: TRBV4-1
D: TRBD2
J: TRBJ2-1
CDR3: CASHSGFYNEQFF
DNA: TGCGCCAGCCATAGCGGGTTCTACAATGAGCAGTTCTTC

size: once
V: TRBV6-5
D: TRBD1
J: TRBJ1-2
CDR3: CASTPDRDGYTF
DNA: TGTGCCAGCACCCCAGACAGGGACGGCTACACCTTC

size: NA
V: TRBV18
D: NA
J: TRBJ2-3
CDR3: CASSPPTGTSTDTQYF
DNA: TGTGCCAGCTCACCCCCTACTGGTACTAGCACAGATACGCAGTATTTT

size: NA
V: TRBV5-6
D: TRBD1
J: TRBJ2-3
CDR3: CASRPLLGQGVGDTQYF
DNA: TGTGCCAGCAGGCCGTTGTTGGGACAGGGGGTGGGAGATACGCAGTATTTT

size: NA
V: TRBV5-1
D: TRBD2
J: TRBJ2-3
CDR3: CASSFGGRRTQYF
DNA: TGCGCCAGCAGCTTTGGCGGGAGGCGTACGCAGTATTTT

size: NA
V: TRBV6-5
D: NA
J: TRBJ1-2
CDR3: CASSYPDLRAYTF
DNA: TGTGCCAGCAGTTACCCAGACCTCAGGGCCTACACCTTC

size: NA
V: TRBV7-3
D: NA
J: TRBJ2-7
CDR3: CASSPGGSSLEQYF
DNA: TGTGCCAGCAGCCCAGGGGGGTCCTCTTTGGAGCAGTACTTC

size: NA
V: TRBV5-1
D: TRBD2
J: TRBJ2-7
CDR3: CASSGLAGPAYEQYF
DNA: TGCGCCAGCAGCGGGCTAGCGGGACCGGCCTACGAGCAGTACTTC

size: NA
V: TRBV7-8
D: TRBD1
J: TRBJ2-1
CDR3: CASSPQGGSSSYNEQFF
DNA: TGTGCCAGCAGCCCACAGGGGGGCTCCAGCTCCTACAATGAGCAGTTCTTC

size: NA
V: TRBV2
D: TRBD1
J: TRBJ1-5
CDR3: CASTETGGGQPQHF
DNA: TGTGCCAGCACCGAGACAGGGGGCGGTCAGCCCCAGCATTTT

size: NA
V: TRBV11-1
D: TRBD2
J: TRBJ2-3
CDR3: CASSFRGGRASSTDTQYF
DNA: TGTGCCAGCAGCTTTCGTGGCGGGAGGGCCAGTAGCACAGATACGCAGTATTTT

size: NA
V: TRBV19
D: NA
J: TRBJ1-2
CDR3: CASSAVQGSDSYGYTF
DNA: TGTGCCAGTAGTGCCGTGCAGGGCAGTGATTCCTATGGCTACACCTTC

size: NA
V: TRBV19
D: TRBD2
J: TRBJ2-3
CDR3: CATRGGLVTDTQYF
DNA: TGTGCCACCCGGGGGGGACTAGTGACAGATACGCAGTATTTT

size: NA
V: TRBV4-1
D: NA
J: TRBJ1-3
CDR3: CASSQLGSLSGNTIYF
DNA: TGCGCCAGCAGCCAACTGGGCAGTCTCTCTGGAAACACCATATATTTT

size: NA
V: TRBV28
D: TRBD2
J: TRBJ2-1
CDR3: CASMGLAGGSYNEQFF
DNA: TGTGCCAGCATGGGACTAGCGGGAGGATCCTACAATGAGCAGTTCTTC

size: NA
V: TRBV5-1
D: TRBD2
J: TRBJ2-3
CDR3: CASSRGRREGRGADTQYF
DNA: TGCGCCAGCAGCCGGGGACGGCGGGAGGGCCGGGGGGCAGATACGCAGTATTTT

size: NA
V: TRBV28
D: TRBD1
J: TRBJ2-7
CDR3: CASSAPGQSYEQYF
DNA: TGTGCCAGCAGCGCCCCGGGACAGAGCTACGAGCAGTACTTC

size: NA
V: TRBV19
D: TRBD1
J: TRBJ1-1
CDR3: CASNRDRRAEAFF
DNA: TGTGCCAGTAACAGGGACAGGCGGGCTGAAGCTTTCTTT

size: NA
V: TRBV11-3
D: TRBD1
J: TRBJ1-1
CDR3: CASSPGGTANTEAFF
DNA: TGTGCCAGCAGCCCGGGGGGGACAGCGAACACTGAAGCTTTCTTT

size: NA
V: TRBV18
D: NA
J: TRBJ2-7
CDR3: CASSPGRGYEQYF
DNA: TGTGCCAGCTCACCAGGGCGTGGGTACGAGCAGTACTTC

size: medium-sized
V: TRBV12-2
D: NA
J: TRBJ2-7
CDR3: CASRLTPRLAGAYEQYF
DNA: TGTGCAAGTCGCTTAACCCCCCGGCTAGCGGGGGCCTACGAGCAGTACTTC

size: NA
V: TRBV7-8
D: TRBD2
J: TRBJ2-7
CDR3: CASSPWTSGGGTYEQYF
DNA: TGTGCCAGCAGCCCCTGGACTAGCGGGGGGGGGACCTACGAGCAGTACTTC

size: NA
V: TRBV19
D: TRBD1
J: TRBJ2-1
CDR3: CASRDGYRGLRNNEQFF
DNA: TGTGCCAGTAGGGACGGTTACAGGGGATTGAGGAACAATGAGCAGTTCTTC

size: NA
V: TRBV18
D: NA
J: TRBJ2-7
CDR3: CASSPPGGEQYF
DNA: TGTGCCAGCTCACCACCGGGGGGCGAGCAGTACTTC

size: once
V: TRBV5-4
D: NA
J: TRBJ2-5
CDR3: CASSLAQRKETQYF
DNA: TGTGCCAGCAGCTTGGCCCAGCGGAAAGAGACCCAGTACTTC

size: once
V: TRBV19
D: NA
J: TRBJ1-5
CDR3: CASTRGGGAGNQPQHF
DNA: TGTGCCAGTACCCGAGGGGGGGGCGCGGGCAATCAGCCCCAGCATTTT

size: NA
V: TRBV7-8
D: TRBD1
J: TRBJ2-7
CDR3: CASSPPSTGAYEQYF
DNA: TGTGCCAGCAGCCCCCCATCGACAGGGGCCTACGAGCAGTACTTC

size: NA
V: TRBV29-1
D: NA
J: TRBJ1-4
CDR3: CSVVKVRGEKLFF
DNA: TGCAGCGTTGTAAAGGTTCGAGGTGAAAAACTGTTTTTT

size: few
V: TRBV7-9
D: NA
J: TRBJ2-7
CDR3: CASSFGKAYEQYF
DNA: TGTGCCAGCAGCTTCGGGAAGGCCTACGAGCAGTACTTC